The subject of this entry is one T cell receptor beta chain. Its antigen is not known. This sample is drawn from a study of cytomegalovirus exposure and HLA in healthy donors. The study, taken as a whole, reports: Researchers counted roughly 150 TCR beta chains as cytomegalovirus-associated. Reportedly, diagnosis of cytomegalovirus status by the classifier showed high specificity and sensitivity.

PCR was performed using 60 Vbeta and 13 Jbeta primers. Sequencing used immunoSEQ multiplex PCR; TCRdb keeps in-frame clones, though not all of them. Of around 130,000 clones detected, 74% appear once; the ten largest clones hold around 7%. This CDR3 spans 15 amino acids. V lost 4 bases to trimming and J lost 6 bases, with 13 bases between them. Germline CDR1 reads MNHNS; CDR2 reads SASEGT. The TCR was taken from a man between 40 and 49 years old in good health and CMV-seropositive. The rearrangement links TRBV6-1 to TRBJ1-6; a possible D gene is TRBD1 (6 bases). The source material was PBMCs. DNA for the CDR3: TGTGCCAGCAGTGCGCAGGGCAGGGGTAATTCACCCCTCCACTTT. Its translation is CASSAQGRGNSPLHF.